One sample yielded the 29 T cell receptor beta chains listed below, sequenced in a study of blood T cell repertoires in COVID-19. Produced via immunoSEQ multiplex PCR; TCRdb's table is partial and in-frame only. The sample lists 95,000 to 150,000 clones; about 83% were seen once. Sequencing was carried out using PBMCs or T cells enriched from blood (not recorded which). Receptor source: a woman in her thirties who had recovered from COVID-19.

This sequence joins TRBV30 and TRBJ1-4; 7 nucleotides align to TRBD1. The trim removed 7 bases at V and 5 bases at J, leaving 7 bases unmatched. The CDR3 has 13 residues. The germline V gene encodes CDR1 GTSNPN and CDR2 SVGIG (reference sequence). The CDR3 spells CAYSTGPNEKLFF. DNA for the CDR3: TGTGCCTATTCGACAGGGCCAAATGAAAAACTGTTTTTT.

The rearrangement links TRBV25-1 to TRBJ1-5, with 9 bases fitting TRBD1. Germline loops: CDR1 MGHDK, CDR2 SYGVNS. Trimming took 7 bases from V and 9 from J; bases not matched to a gene: 13. The CDR3 contains 15 residues. The CDR3 reads CASTVTGGSAGPQHF. The CDR3 coding sequence is TGTGCCAGCACGGTGACAGGGGGATCTGCTGGGCCCCAGCATTTT.

The rearrangement joins TRBV2 to TRBJ1-1, with D possibly matching TRBD1 (6 bases). Per germline, CDR1 SNHLY and CDR2 FYNNEI. Trimming removed 6 bases from V and 0 bases from J, with 17 bases in between. CDR3 size: 16 residues. The CDR3 DNA is TGTGCCAGCAGGGCCGGGACACCTATACTGAACACTGAAGCTTTCTTT. Translating gives CASRAGTPILNTEAFF.

This clone was seen more than once but under ten times. The chain is built from TRBV28 and TRBJ1-1, with D possibly matching TRBD1 (5 bases). V dropped 3 bases and J dropped 5 bases, with 13 bases sitting between them. This CDR3 is 14 amino acids long. The germline V gene encodes CDR1 MDHEN and CDR2 SYDVKM. CDR3 nucleotides: TGTGCCAGCAGTTTCCGGGGGATCGGGACTGAAGCTTTCTTT. It yields the protein CASSFRGIGTEAFF. Combining the CDR3 with reference TRBV28 and TRBJ1-1 gives the whole variable domain DVKVTQSSRYLVKRTGEKVFLECVQDMDHENMFWYRQDPGLGLRLIYFSYDVKMKEKGDIPEGYSVSREKKERFSLILESASTNQTSMYLCASSFRGIGTEAFFGQGTRLTVV.

The chain links TRBV28 to TRBJ2-7; no clear D. The V gene lost 3 bases and the J gene lost 3 bases, with 9 bases spanning the gap. Germline V gene sequence: CDR1 MDHEN, CDR2 SYDVKM. The CDR3 runs to 13 residues. The CDR3 DNA reads TGTGCCAGCAGTTTGGAGCGATTCTACGAGCAGTACTTC. Its translation is CASSLERFYEQYF.

The chain has TRBV9 and TRBJ1-1; D unclear. The CDR3 extends over 14 amino acids. V was clipped by 4 bases and J by 10 bases, with 20 bases between them. Germline V gene sequence: CDR1 SGDLS, CDR2 YYNGEE. CDR3 in DNA: TGTGCCAGCAGCCGGGATCCAAACCCCGAAAGAGCTTTCTTT. It codes for CASSRDPNPERAFF.

This clone appeared a few times. The chain joins TRBV7-9 to TRBJ1-2, with 8 bases aligning to TRBD1. This CDR3 has 15 amino acids. The trim removed 0 bases at V and 5 bases at J, leaving 5 bases unmatched. Germline V gene data show CDR1 as SEHNR and CDR2 as FQNEAQ (reference sequence). This CDR3 is CASSLAGQGDYGYTF. CDR3 sequence (DNA): TGTGCCAGCAGCTTAGCTGGACAGGGTGATTATGGCTACACCTTC.

This rearrangement joins TRBV11-2 to TRBJ2-5; 8 positions match TRBD2. This CDR3 region has 15 residues. Per germline, CDR1 SGHAT and CDR2 FQNNGV. V lost 9 bases, J lost 5 bases, and 14 bases stayed unmatched. The CDR3 spells CASTLAGEVEETQYF. In DNA, the CDR3 is TGTGCCAGTACCCTAGCGGGTGAGGTGGAGGAGACCCAGTACTTC.

V is TRBV3-1 (or the pseudogene TRBV3-2) and J is TRBJ2-3; weak D call: TRBD1 (5 bases). The CDR3 is 15 amino acids. Germline lookup yields CDR1 LGHDT and CDR2 YNNKEL (reference sequence). V lost 4 bases and J lost 0, with 11 bases in between. CDR3 nucleotides: TGTGCCAGCAGCCGAAAAGGGGCAAGCACAGATACGCAGTATTTT. Residues: CASSRKGASTDTQYF.

This chain connects TRBV27 to TRBJ1-2; TRBD1 might be the D (5 bases). CDR1 is MNHEY, CDR2 SMNVEV, per germline (reference sequence). This CDR3 contains 16 residues. The ends were cut back, 8 bases at V and 2 bases at J, with 21 bases in the middle. CDR3 protein: CASRLKALGANYGYTF. CDR3 DNA sequence: TGTGCCAGCCGCCTCAAGGCGTTAGGGGCCAACTATGGCTACACCTTC.

V is TRBV3-1 (or the pseudogene TRBV3-2) and J is TRBJ2-7, with TRBD1 matching over 8 bases. Germline assignment: CDR1 LGHDT and CDR2 YNNKEL (reference sequence). This CDR3 is built from 16 residues. The V gene end was trimmed by 1 base and the J gene end by 3 bases; junction bases not matched to a gene: 8. In nucleotides, the CDR3 is TGTGCCAGCAGCCAAGGCCAGACAGGGGTTTTCTACGAGCAGTACTTC. Amino acids: CASSQGQTGVFYEQYF.

The rearrangement links TRBV28 to TRBJ1-2, with D perhaps matching TRBD1 (5 bases). Germline CDR1 reads MDHEN; CDR2 reads SYDVKM. This CDR3 has 14 residues. V lost 6 bases and J lost 2, with 13 bases in between. The CDR3 DNA follows: TGTGCCAGCAGACCCGGGGGGGGAAACTATGGCTACACCTTC. This encodes CASRPGGGNYGYTF.

The chain uses TRBV12-3 or TRBV12-4 and TRBJ1-1; TRBD1 might be the D (5 bases). The CDR3 extends over 13 amino acids. The ends were cut back, 3 bases at V and 6 bases at J, with 11 bases in the middle. CDR3: CASSFREGSEAFF. In DNA, the CDR3 is TGTGCCAGCAGTTTTAGGGAGGGGTCTGAAGCTTTCTTT.

The chain has TRBV2 and TRBJ2-7; a weak D match, TRBD2 (6 bases). The CDR3 loop spans 14 amino acids. CDR1 and CDR2 from the germline V gene are SNHLY and FYNNEI. Between the trimmed V and J ends, which lost 4 bases and 3 bases, there was a span of 13 bases. CDR3 sequence reads: CASSGGERVYEQYF. The DNA of the CDR3 is TGTGCCAGCAGTGGGGGGGAGCGGGTCTACGAGCAGTACTTC.

The J gene is TRBJ1-4, the V gene TRBV15, with a weak D call TRBD1 (6 bases). This CDR3 is built from 14 residues. Germline CDR1 LNHNV, CDR2 YYDKDF (reference sequence). V lost 4 bases, J lost 7 bases, and 13 bases lay in between. The CDR3 loop reads CATSIGGPPEKLFF. CDR3 sequence (DNA): TGTGCCACCAGCATAGGGGGACCCCCTGAAAAACTGTTTTTT.

This chain connects TRBV2 to TRBJ2-1; 15 nucleotides line up with TRBD2. Germline CDR1 SNHLY, CDR2 FYNNEI. The CDR3 loop spans 16 amino acids. V shed 4 bases and J 4 bases; nucleotides not matched to a gene: 2. This CDR3 reads CASSGTSGRAYNEQFF. The CDR3 DNA follows: TGTGCCAGCAGTGGGACTAGCGGGAGGGCATACAATGAGCAGTTCTTC. Drawing the rest from reference TRBV2 and TRBJ2-1, the complete variable domain is EPEVTQTPSHQVTQMGQEVILRCVPISNHLYFYWYRQILGQKVEFLVSFYNNEISEKSEIFDDQFSVERPDGSNFTLKIRSTKLEDSAMYFCASSGTSGRAYNEQFFGPGTRLTVL.

The chain is built from TRBV5-1 and TRBJ2-7; maybe TRBD1 (5 bases). The V end was cut by 4 bases, the J end by 4 bases, with 21 bases between. CDR3 length: 16 residues. Germline-derived CDR1 and CDR2 are SGHRS and YFSETQ. The CDR3 DNA reads TGCGCCAGCAGCCCCACGGACATCGGTAGGAAGTACGAGCAGTACTTC. Amino acid sequence: CASSPTDIGRKYEQYF. Filled out from reference TRBV5-1 and TRBJ2-7, the complete variable domain reads KAGVTQTPRYLIKTRGQQVTLSCSPISGHRSVSWYQQTPGQGLQFLFEYFSETQRNKGNFPGRFSGRQFSNSRSEMNVSTLELGDSALYLCASSPTDIGRKYEQYFGPGTRLTVT.

The V gene is TRBV5-4, the J gene TRBJ2-6; 14 bases align to TRBD2. The CDR3 sequence is 18 residues long. From germline, CDR1 is SGHNT and CDR2 YYREEE (reference sequence). Losses at the gene ends were 4 bases for V and 3 bases for J; bases not matched to a gene: 6. CDR3 nucleotide sequence: TGTGCCAGCAGCCCGGGACTAGCGGGAGTGGTTGGGGCCAACGTCCTGACTTTC. Amino acids: CASSPGLAGVVGANVLTF.

The CDR3 spells CASSPRLAEQETQYF. CDR3 nucleotides: TGTGCCAGCTCACCAAGGCTAGCGGAACAAGAGACCCAGTACTTC. The chain links TRBV18 to TRBJ2-5; 7 bases agree with TRBD2. Germline V gene data show CDR1 as KGHSH and CDR2 as LQKENI. V trimming: 2 bases; J trimming: 2 bases; junction bases outside the gene matches: 5. This CDR3 contains 15 residues.

The genes are TRBV5-1 and TRBJ2-7, with a possible D match to TRBD2 (5 bases). CDR1 and CDR2 from the germline V gene are SGHRS and YFSETQ. The CDR3 is made up of 14 amino acids. V lost 0 bases, J lost 4 bases, and 11 bases lay in between. CDR3 in amino acids: CASSLGRGWYEQYF. The CDR3 nucleotides are TGCGCCAGCAGCTTGGGCCGGGGTTGGTACGAGCAGTACTTC.

The chain has TRBV2 and TRBJ1-6; no clear D gene. V was trimmed by 6 bases and J by 6 bases, leaving 9 bases between them. The CDR3 has 13 amino acids. Germline CDR1 is SNHLY and CDR2 is FYNNEI. The CDR3: CASRGIGNSPLHF. The CDR3 coding sequence is TGTGCCAGCAGGGGCATTGGTAATTCACCCCTCCACTTT.

This clone occurred a few times. The chain is built from TRBV18 and TRBJ2-7; 7 bases agree with TRBD1. Germline values: CDR1 KGHSH, CDR2 LQKENI. The trim removed 6 bases at V and 5 bases at J, leaving 13 bases unmatched. This CDR3 comprises 15 residues. CDR3 amino acids: CASSPRRGGKNEQYF. CDR3 nucleotide sequence: TGTGCCAGCTCCCCTAGGCGAGGGGGCAAGAACGAGCAGTACTTC.

The V and J genes are TRBV9 and TRBJ1-3, with unresolved D. Trimming took 4 bases from V and 0 from J, leaving 8 bases between them. The CDR3 loop spans 14 amino acids. The germline V gene encodes CDR1 SGDLS and CDR2 YYNGEE. The CDR3 coding sequence is TGTGCCAGCAGCTCTGAGGTCTCTGGAAACACCATATATTTT. Translation: CASSSEVSGNTIYF.

The J gene is TRBJ2-7, the V gene TRBV6-4; weak D call: TRBD2 (5 bases). The CDR3 runs to 15 residues. The germline CDR1 and CDR2 sequences are MRHNA and SNTAGT. Trimming stripped 6 bases from V and 4 bases from J, with 19 bases between. CDR3 DNA: TGTGCCAGCAGCCCCCACTCGACCGGAGGTTACGAGCAGTACTTC. The encoded protein is CASSPHSTGGYEQYF.

V usage is TRBV2 and J usage is TRBJ2-1; TRBD2 matches 12 bases. The CDR3 covers 16 residues. Germline V gene lookup returns CDR1 SNHLY and CDR2 FYNNEI. The V gene end was trimmed by 5 bases and the J gene end by 4 bases; junction bases not matched to a gene: 6. As DNA, the CDR3 is TGTGCCAGCAGTCCCAGAGGGACTAGCGGGTACAATGAGCAGTTCTTC. It yields the protein CASSPRGTSGYNEQFF.

The chain couples TRBV19 to TRBJ2-3, with 9 bases fitting TRBD2. J lost 4 bases, V lost 8 bases, and 7 bases had no gene match. There are 14 residues in the CDR3. CDR1 LNHDA and CDR2 SQIVND come from the germline V gene (reference sequence). CDR3 in DNA: TGTGCCAGTGGTGGTAGCGGGAGATCAGATACGCAGTATTTT. Translation gives CASGGSGRSDTQYF.

The chain employs TRBV5-4 and TRBJ2-1; 9 nucleotides line up with TRBD2. Per the germline V gene, CDR1 is SGHNT and CDR2 is YYREEE (reference sequence). This CDR3 has 15 amino acids. Losses at the gene ends were 0 bases for V and 9 bases for J; bases not matched to a gene: 7. CDR3 DNA: TGTGCCAGCAGCTTGGAGTTAGCGGGAGTCGCTGAGCAGTTCTTC. It yields the protein CASSLELAGVAEQFF.

This clone was observed once. The V and J genes are TRBV30 and TRBJ1-1, with 9 bases fitting TRBD1. Germline CDR1 is GTSNPN and CDR2 is SVGIG (reference sequence). The CDR3 has 17 amino acids. Trimming at V came to 0 bases and at J to 1 base, leaving 9 bases not matched to a gene. DNA for the CDR3: TGTGCCTGGAGTGTACAGGGGGCTTTTCGTCAGAACACTGAAGCTTTCTTT. This translates into CAWSVQGAFRQNTEAFF.

The chain recombines TRBV5-1 with TRBJ2-1; TRBD2 matches at 9 bases. From germline, CDR1 is SGHRS and CDR2 YFSETQ. After removal of 3 bases from V and 7 bases from J, the junction contained 8 bases not matched to a gene. The CDR3 consists of 15 residues. The CDR3 DNA is TGCGCCAGCAGCTGGGGAGGTAGCGGGAGTAATGAGCAGTTCTTC. Translation gives CASSWGGSGSNEQFF. The full variable domain, with the rest looked up from reference TRBV5-1 and TRBJ2-1, is KAGVTQTPRYLIKTRGQQVTLSCSPISGHRSVSWYQQTPGQGLQFLFEYFSETQRNKGNFPGRFSGRQFSNSRSEMNVSTLELGDSALYLCASSWGGSGSNEQFFGPGTRLTVL.